This T cell receptor beta chain originates from a study of blood T cells in healthy people across ages. Study results and caveats: Considered underestimates were the diversity estimates obtained from one million T cells.

The CDR3 runs to 16 residues. V was pared by 7 bases and J by 0 bases, with 6 bases of the junction left unmatched. Per the germline V gene, CDR1 is SGHRS and CDR2 is YFSETQ. As regards this clonotype: Its antigen is unidentified.

A second PCR of about 7 to 12 cycles used a sample-barcoded 5' primer and a J-beta primer mix. MiXCR was run by TCRdb on the 5' RACE reads, yielding one entry per CDR3 protein. The sample records 550,000 to 750,000 distinct CDR3 sequences, under 25% being singletons. This TCR came from a man aged 65 to 79 in good health. Sequenced material: blood. The genes are TRBV5-1 and TRBJ2-5; TRBD2 matches 13 bases. Here the CDR3 reads CASQSGTSGNQETQYF. The CDR3 DNA follows: TGCGCCAGCCAGTCCGGGACTAGCGGGAACCAAGAGACCCAGTACTTC. The full variable domain, its missing parts supplied by reference TRBV5-1 and TRBJ2-5, is KAGVTQTPRYLIKTRGQQVTLSCSPISGHRSVSWYQQTPGQGLQFLFEYFSETQRNKGNFPGRFSGRQFSNSRSEMNVSTLELGDSALYLCASQSGTSGNQETQYFGPGTRLLVL.